The T cell receptor beta chain described here comes from a study of cytomegalovirus exposure and HLA in healthy donors. General study findings and limits: The authors later linked a missense DCLRE1C variant to TCR beta V- and J-gene trimming. Previous analysis showed most TCR beta V segments were productive about 90% or about 30% of the time.

The germline gives CDR1 SGHRS, CDR2 YFSETQ. There are 15 residues in the CDR3. The junction had 4 bases not matched to a gene; V was cut back by 0 bases and J by 10 bases. As for this clone: No antigen is known for it.

The PCR employed 60 Vbeta primers together with 13 Jbeta primers. Produced via immunoSEQ multiplex PCR; TCRdb's table is partial and in-frame only. This sample yields 150,000 to 180,000 clones, of which roughly 80% are seen a single time; roughly 4% belongs to the top ten. The material sequenced was PBMCs. The TCR comes from a woman in her 40s in good health and CMV-seronegative. The rearrangement links TRBV5-1 to TRBJ1-4, with 12 nucleotides matching TRBD1. DNA of the CDR3: TGCGCCAGCAGCTTGGGAGGGACAGGGGGCGGAAAACTGTTTTTT. Translated, it gives CASSLGGTGGGKLFF.